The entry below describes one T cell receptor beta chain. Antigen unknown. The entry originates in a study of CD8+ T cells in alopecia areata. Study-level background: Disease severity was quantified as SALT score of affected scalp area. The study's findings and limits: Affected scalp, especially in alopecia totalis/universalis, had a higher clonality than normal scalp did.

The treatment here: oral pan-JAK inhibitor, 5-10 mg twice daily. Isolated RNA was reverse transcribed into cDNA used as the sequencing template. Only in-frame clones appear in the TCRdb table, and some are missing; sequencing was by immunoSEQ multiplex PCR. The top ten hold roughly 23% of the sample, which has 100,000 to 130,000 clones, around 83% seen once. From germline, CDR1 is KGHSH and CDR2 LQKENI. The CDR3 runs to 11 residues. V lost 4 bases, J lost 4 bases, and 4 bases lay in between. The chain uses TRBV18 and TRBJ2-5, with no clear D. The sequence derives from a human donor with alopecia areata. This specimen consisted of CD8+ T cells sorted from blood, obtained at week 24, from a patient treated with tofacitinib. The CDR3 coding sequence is TGTGCCAGCTCACAGGGAGAGACCCAGTACTTC. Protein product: CASSQGETQYF. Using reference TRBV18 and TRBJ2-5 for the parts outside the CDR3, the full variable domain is NAGVMQNPRHLVRRRGQEARLRCSPMKGHSHVYWYRQLPEEGLKFMVYLQKENIIDESGMPKERFSAEFPKEGPSILRIQQVVRGDSAAYFCASSQGETQYFGPGTRLLVL.